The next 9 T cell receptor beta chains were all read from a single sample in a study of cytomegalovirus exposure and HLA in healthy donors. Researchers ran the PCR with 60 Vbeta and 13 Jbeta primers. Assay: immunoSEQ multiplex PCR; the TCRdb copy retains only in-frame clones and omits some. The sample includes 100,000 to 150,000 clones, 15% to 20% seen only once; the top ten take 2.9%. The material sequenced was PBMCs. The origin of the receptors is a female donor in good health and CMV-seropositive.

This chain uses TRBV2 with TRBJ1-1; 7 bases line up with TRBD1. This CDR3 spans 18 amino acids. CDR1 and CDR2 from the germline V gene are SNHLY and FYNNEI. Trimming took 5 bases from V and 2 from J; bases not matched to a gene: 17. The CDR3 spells CASSLERTRQGLNTEAFF. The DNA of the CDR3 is TGTGCCAGCAGTCTGGAAAGGACCCGACAGGGTTTAAACACTGAAGCTTTCTTT.

Here the CDR3 DNA reads TGTGCCAGCAGCCCGGACAGGGTCCAAGAGACCCAGTACTTC. Translated, it gives CASSPDRVQETQYF. V usage is TRBV5-4 and J usage is TRBJ2-5; 8 bases match TRBD1. Unmatched junction bases numbered 3, after V lost 4 bases and J lost 1 base. The CDR3 length is 14 residues. Germline V gene lookup returns CDR1 SGHNT and CDR2 YYREEE (reference sequence). Complete variable domain (other parts from reference TRBV5-4 and TRBJ2-5): ETGVTQSPTHLIKTRGQQVTLRCSSQSGHNTVSWYQQALGQGPQFIFQYYREEENGRGNFPPRFSGLQFPNYSSELNVNALELDDSALYLCASSPDRVQETQYFGPGTRLLVL.

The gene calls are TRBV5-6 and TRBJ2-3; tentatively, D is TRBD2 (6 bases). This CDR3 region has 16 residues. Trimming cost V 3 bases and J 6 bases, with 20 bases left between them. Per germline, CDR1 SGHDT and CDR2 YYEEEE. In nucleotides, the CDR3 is TGTGCCAGCAGCTCTGGTTGGGGACTCCTAGCTGATACGCAGTATTTT. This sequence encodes CASSSGWGLLADTQYF.

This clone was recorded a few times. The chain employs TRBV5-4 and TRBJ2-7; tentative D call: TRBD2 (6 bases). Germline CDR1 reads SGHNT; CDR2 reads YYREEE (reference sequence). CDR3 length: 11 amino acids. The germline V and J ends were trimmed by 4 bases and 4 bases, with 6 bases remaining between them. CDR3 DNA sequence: TGTGCCAGCAGCGGGGGGTACGAGCAGTACTTC. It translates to CASSGGYEQYF.

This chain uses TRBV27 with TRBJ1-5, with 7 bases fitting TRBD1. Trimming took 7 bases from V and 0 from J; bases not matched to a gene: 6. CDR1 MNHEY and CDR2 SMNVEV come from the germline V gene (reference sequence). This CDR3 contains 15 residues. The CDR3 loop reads CASKDRVNSNQPQHF. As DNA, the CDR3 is TGTGCCAGCAAAGACAGGGTCAATAGCAATCAGCCCCAGCATTTT.

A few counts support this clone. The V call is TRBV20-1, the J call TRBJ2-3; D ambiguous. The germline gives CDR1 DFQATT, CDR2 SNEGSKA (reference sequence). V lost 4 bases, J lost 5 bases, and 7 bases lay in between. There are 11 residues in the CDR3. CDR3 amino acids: CSAKLVDTQYF. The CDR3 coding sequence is TGCAGTGCTAAACTGGTAGATACGCAGTATTTT.

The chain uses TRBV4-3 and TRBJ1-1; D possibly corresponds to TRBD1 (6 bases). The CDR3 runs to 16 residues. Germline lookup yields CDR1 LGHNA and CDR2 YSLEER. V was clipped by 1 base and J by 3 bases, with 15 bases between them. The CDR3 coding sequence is TGCGCCAGCAGCCAAGGTATTGTGGCAGGGGACACTGAAGCTTTCTTT. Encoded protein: CASSQGIVAGDTEAFF.

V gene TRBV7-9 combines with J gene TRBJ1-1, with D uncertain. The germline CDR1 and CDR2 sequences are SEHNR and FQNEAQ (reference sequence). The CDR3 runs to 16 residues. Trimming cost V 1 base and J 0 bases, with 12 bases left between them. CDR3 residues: CASSLVRAHLNTEAFF. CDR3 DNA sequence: TGTGCCAGCAGCTTAGTGCGGGCTCATTTGAACACTGAAGCTTTCTTT.

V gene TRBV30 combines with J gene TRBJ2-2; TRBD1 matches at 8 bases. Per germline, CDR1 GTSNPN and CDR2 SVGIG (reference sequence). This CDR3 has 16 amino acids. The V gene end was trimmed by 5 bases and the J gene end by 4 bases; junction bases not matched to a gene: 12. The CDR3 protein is CAWGTPRQGPTGELFF. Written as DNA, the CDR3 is TGTGCCTGGGGAACCCCTCGACAGGGGCCCACCGGGGAGCTGTTTTTT.